One sample yielded the 14 T cell receptor beta chains listed below, sequenced in a study of graft-versus-host responses after intestinal transplantation (dated by TCRdb to about 2021). To prepare the library, the immunoSEQ multiplex PCR assay was applied. TCRdb holds this immuneACCESS table with in-frame rearrangements only. Some clones are missing; in checked studies, unresolved V genes explain under half, and the rest has no known cause. The sample yields about 97,000 clones; approximately 92% were counted once. The leading ten clones occupy roughly a sixth of the sample. The sample consisted of PBMCs, taken about 440 days after intestinal transplant. The receptors shown here come from a human patient who received an intestinal transplant, so some T cells may come from the graft donor.

The chain joins TRBV2 to TRBJ2-2, with D uncertain. V lost 9 bases and J lost 1, with 6 bases in between. The CDR3 is 12 residues long. Looked up from germline, CDR1 is SNHLY and CDR2 is FYNNEI. CDR3: CASLGNTGELFF. The DNA for the CDR3 is TGTGCCAGTTTAGGGAACACCGGGGAGCTGTTTTTT.

This sequence joins TRBV18 and TRBJ2-1, with D perhaps assigned TRBD1 or TRBD2 (6 bases each). The CDR3 spans 18 residues. The germline V and J ends were trimmed by 3 bases and 0 bases, with 18 bases remaining between them. Germline V gene data show CDR1 as KGHSH and CDR2 as LQKENI. This CDR3 is CASSPGEWGAHSYNEQFF. The CDR3 nucleotides are TGTGCCAGCTCACCTGGGGAGTGGGGGGCCCACTCCTACAATGAGCAGTTCTTC.

The chain recombines TRBV11-2 with TRBJ1-2; D gene ambiguous. The CDR3 totals 18 residues. Germline V gene lookup returns CDR1 SGHAT and CDR2 FQNNGV. The V and J ends lost 1 base and 2 bases respectively, with 20 bases between them. The CDR3 is CASSLGVGRGRKNYGYTF. DNA for the CDR3: TGTGCCAGCAGCTTAGGGGTAGGGAGAGGCCGAAAAAACTATGGCTACACCTTC.

Here the CDR3 DNA reads TGTGCCAGTAGTAGAGAGGGGGGTTATAGCAATCAGCCCCAGCATTTT. Residues: CASSREGGYSNQPQHF. The chain employs TRBV19 and TRBJ1-5; D might be TRBD1 (6 bases). V lost 4 bases, J lost 0 bases, and 13 bases lay in between. CDR3 length: 16 amino acids. Per germline, CDR1 LNHDA and CDR2 SQIVND (reference sequence).

This chain joins TRBV2 and TRBJ1-2; D is unresolved. CDR3 size: 17 residues. Trimming stripped 1 base from V and 4 bases from J, with 19 bases between. Germline V lookup: CDR1 SNHLY, CDR2 FYNNEI. CDR3: CASSEGVSLDPPYGYTF. The CDR3 nucleotides are TGTGCCAGCAGTGAAGGTGTATCCTTGGACCCCCCCTATGGCTACACCTTC.

This chain connects TRBV4-1 to TRBJ2-3, with D unresolved. In germline, CDR1 is MGHRA, CDR2 YSYEKL. The CDR3 covers 12 residues. The V gene lost 4 bases and the J gene lost 4 bases, with 6 bases spanning the gap. CDR3 DNA sequence: TGCGCCAGCAGCCCGGCCGCAGATACGCAGTATTTT. It encodes CASSPAADTQYF.

This rearrangement joins TRBV18 to TRBJ2-3, with 7 bases lining up with TRBD1. The CDR3 runs 16 residues. CDR1 is KGHSH, CDR2 LQKENI, per germline. Unmatched junction bases numbered 12, after V lost 3 bases and J lost 6 bases. CDR3 region: CASSPEGAGDSDTQYF. CDR3 nucleotide sequence: TGTGCCAGCTCACCCGAGGGGGCAGGGGATTCGGATACGCAGTATTTT.

A single count supports this clone. This rearrangement joins TRBV7-8 to TRBJ2-1; the D gene is possibly TRBD2 (6 bases). This CDR3 region has 15 residues. The ends were cut back, 3 bases at V and 0 bases at J, with 9 bases in the middle. The germline V gene encodes CDR1 SGHVS and CDR2 FQNEAQ. The CDR3 DNA is TGTGCCAGCAGCTTCTCGGGGGTCTCCTACAATGAGCAGTTCTTC. Translated: CASSFSGVSYNEQFF.

The chain employs TRBV10-1 and TRBJ2-5; D possibly uses TRBD1 or TRBD2 (5 bases each). The CDR3 spans 13 residues. The V gene's germline CDR1 is WNHNN and CDR2 SYGVQD (reference sequence). V shed 2 bases and J shed 7 bases, with 11 bases lying between them. This CDR3 reads CASSEGGQGTQYF. CDR3 coding DNA: TGCGCCAGCAGTGAGGGCGGGCAGGGGACCCAGTACTTC.

The chain is built from TRBV7-6 and TRBJ2-1; 12 bases are a match to TRBD2. J was trimmed by 5 bases and V by 0 bases; bases with no gene match: 5. The CDR3 is 17 residues long. The germline CDR1 and CDR2 sequences are SGHVS and FNYEAQ. The CDR3, as DNA: TGTGCCAGCAGCTTAGCCTGGACTAGCGGGGACAACAATGAGCAGTTCTTC. This sequence encodes CASSLAWTSGDNNEQFF.

The chain recombines TRBV9 with TRBJ2-7, with TRBD2 matching over 7 bases. The germline V gene has CDR1 SGDLS and CDR2 YYNGEE. The CDR3 consists of 15 residues. Losses at the gene ends were 0 bases for V and 0 bases for J; bases not matched to a gene: 3. The CDR3 sequence: CASSVGGRDSYEQYF. CDR3 sequence (DNA): TGTGCCAGCAGCGTAGGAGGGAGGGACTCCTACGAGCAGTACTTC.

The genes are TRBV11-2 and TRBJ1-2; no reliable D call. There are 13 residues in the CDR3. Germline CDR1 reads SGHAT; CDR2 reads FQNNGV. V was cut by 5 bases and J by 3 bases, with 10 bases left in between. The CDR3 sequence is CASSPIRDYGYTF. The DNA for the CDR3 is TGTGCCAGCAGCCCGATTAGGGACTATGGCTACACCTTC.

The chain has TRBV5-6 and TRBJ1-2; D is ambiguous. V dropped 1 base and J dropped 4 bases, with 8 bases sitting between them. Per the germline V gene, CDR1 is SGHDT and CDR2 is YYEEEE. The CDR3 is 13 residues long. The CDR3 region has the DNA TGTGCCAGCAGCTTGTTGGCAAGCTATGGCTACACCTTC. This translates into CASSLLASYGYTF. Variable domain in full (rest from reference TRBV5-6 and TRBJ1-2): DAGVTQSPTHLIKTRGQQVTLRCSPKSGHDTVSWYQQALGQGPQFIFQYYEEEERQRGNFPDRFSGHQFPNYSSELNVNALLLGDSALYLCASSLLASYGYTFGSGTRLTVV.

This clone was seen a single time. V and J are TRBV7-3 and TRBJ1-1; TRBD1 aligns across 8 bases. Germline V gene sequence: CDR1 SGHTA, CDR2 FQGTGA. After removal of 0 bases from V and 8 bases from J, the junction contained 2 bases not matched to a gene. The CDR3 totals 13 residues. The CDR3 is CASSLTWDREAFF. The CDR3 bases are TGTGCCAGCAGCTTAACCTGGGACAGGGAAGCTTTCTTT. The complete variable domain, with remaining parts taken from reference TRBV7-3 and TRBJ1-1, reads GAGVSQTPSNKVTEKGKYVELRCDPISGHTALYWYRQSLGQGPEFLIYFQGTGAADDSGLPNDRFFAVRPEGSVSTLKIQRTERGDSAVYLCASSLTWDREAFFGQGTRLTVV.